This TCR beta chain was identified in a study of T-cell memory formation after mild COVID-19. V lost 5 bases to trimming and J lost 6 bases, with 10 bases between them. The CDR3 loop spans 12 amino acids. Germline loops: CDR1 MNHEY, CDR2 SVGAGI. TCRdb ran MiXCR on the 5' RACE reads and lists one entry per CDR3 protein. The sample lists 300,000 to 350,000 distinct CDR3 sequences; roughly an eighth were seen once. The receptor was derived from a man aged 18 to 30 who had mild COVID-19 (a few samples of this study predate the infection). Cell type and time point are not known. The chain recombines TRBV6-5 with TRBJ1-2; no clear D. The sequencing input was PBMCs or a T cell subset sorted from them (not recorded which). The CDR3 sequence is CASSAGGHGYTF. DNA for the CDR3: TGTGCCAGCAGTGCCGGAGGCCATGGCTACACCTTC.